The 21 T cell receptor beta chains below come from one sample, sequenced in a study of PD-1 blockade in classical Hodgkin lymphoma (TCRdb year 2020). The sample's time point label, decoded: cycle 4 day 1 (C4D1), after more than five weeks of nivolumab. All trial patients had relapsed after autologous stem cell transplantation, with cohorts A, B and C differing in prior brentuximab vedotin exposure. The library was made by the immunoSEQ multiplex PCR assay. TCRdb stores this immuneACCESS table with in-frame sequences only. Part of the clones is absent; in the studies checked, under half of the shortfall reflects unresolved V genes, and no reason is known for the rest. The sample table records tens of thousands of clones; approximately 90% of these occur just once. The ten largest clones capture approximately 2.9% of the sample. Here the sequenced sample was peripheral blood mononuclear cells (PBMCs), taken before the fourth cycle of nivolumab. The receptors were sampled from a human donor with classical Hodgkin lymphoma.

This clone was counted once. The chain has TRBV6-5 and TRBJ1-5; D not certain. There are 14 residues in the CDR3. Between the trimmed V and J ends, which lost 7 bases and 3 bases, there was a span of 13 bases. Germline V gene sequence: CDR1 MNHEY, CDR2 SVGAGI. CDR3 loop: CASTLAGFNQPQHF. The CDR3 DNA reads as TGTGCCAGCACCCTAGCGGGGTTCAATCAGCCCCAGCATTTT.

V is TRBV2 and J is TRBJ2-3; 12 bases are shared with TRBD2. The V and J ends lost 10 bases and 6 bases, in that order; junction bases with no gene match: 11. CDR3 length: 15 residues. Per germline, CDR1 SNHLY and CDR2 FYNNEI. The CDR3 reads CATAPLAGGWDTQYF. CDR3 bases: TGTGCCACTGCCCCACTAGCGGGGGGTTGGGATACGCAGTATTTT.

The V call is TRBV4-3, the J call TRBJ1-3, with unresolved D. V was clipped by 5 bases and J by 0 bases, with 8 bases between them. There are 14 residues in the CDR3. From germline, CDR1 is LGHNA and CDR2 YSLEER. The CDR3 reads CASSFHRSGNTIYF. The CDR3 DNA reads TGCGCCAGCAGCTTCCACCGCTCTGGAAACACCATATATTTT.

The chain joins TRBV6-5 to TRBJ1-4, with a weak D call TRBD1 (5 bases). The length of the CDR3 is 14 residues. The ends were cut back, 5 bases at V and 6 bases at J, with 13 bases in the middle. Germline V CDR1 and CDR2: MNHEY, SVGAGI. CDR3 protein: CASSPRGNDEKLFF. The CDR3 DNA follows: TGTGCCAGCAGTCCACGGGGGAATGATGAAAAACTGTTTTTT.

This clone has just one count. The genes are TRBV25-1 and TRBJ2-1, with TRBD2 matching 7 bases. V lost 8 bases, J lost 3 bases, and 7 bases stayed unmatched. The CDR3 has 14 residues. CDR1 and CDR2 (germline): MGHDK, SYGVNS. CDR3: CASALGGDYNEQFF. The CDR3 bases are TGTGCCAGCGCCCTGGGGGGGGACTACAATGAGCAGTTCTTC.

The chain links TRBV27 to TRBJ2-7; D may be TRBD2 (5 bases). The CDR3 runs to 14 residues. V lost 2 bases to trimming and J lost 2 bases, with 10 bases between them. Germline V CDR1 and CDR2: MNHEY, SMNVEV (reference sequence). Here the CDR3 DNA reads TGTGCCAGCAGTTTAAGCGGTCTAGCCTACGAGCAGTACTTC. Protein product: CASSLSGLAYEQYF.

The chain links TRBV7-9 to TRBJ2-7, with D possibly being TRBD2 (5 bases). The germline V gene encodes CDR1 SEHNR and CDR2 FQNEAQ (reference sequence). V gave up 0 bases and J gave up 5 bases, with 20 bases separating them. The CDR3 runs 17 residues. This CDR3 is CASSLAEGLLASHEQYF. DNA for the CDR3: TGTGCCAGCAGCTTAGCCGAGGGTTTGCTAGCTAGCCACGAGCAGTACTTC.

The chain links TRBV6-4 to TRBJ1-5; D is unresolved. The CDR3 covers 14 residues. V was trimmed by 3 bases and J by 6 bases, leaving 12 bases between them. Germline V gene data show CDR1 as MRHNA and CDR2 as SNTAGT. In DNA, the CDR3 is TGTGCCAGCAGTGAATTCTCTGGAGGTCAGCCCCAGCATTTT. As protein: CASSEFSGGQPQHF.

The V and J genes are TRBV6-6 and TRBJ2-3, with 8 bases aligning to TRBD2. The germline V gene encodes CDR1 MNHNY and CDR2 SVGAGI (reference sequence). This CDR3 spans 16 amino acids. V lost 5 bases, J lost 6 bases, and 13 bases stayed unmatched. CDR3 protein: CASSPRDTPGGDTQYF. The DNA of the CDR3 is TGTGCCAGCAGTCCACGGGACACACCGGGGGGGGATACGCAGTATTTT.

The CDR3 bases are TGTGCCAGCAGCTCGGGTGAGAACACTGAAGCTTTCTTT. This sequence encodes CASSSGENTEAFF. This chain links TRBV11-1 with TRBJ1-1; no clear D gene. Germline CDR1 reads SGHAT; CDR2 reads FQDESV (reference sequence). V lost 4 bases and J 1 base, leaving 7 bases between the germline ends. This CDR3 has 13 residues.

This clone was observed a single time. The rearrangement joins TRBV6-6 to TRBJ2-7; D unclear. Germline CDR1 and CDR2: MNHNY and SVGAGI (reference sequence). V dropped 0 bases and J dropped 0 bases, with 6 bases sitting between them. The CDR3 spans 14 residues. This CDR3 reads CASSYSGSSYEQYF. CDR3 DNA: TGTGCCAGCAGTTACTCGGGCAGCTCCTACGAGCAGTACTTC.

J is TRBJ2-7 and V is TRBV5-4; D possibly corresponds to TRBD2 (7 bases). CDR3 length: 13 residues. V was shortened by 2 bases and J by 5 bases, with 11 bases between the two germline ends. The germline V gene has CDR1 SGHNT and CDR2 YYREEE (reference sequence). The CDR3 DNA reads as TGTGCCAGCAGCTTCGGGGGGCTCGACGAGCAGTACTTC. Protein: CASSFGGLDEQYF.

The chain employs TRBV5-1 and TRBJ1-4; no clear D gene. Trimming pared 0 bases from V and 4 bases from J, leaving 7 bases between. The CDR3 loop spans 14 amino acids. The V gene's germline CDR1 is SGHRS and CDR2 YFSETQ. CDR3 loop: CASSLDGFNEKLFF. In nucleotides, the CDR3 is TGCGCCAGCAGCTTGGATGGCTTTAATGAAAAACTGTTTTTT. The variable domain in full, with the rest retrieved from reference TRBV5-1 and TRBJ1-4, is KAGVTQTPRYLIKTRGQQVTLSCSPISGHRSVSWYQQTPGQGLQFLFEYFSETQRNKGNFPGRFSGRQFSNSRSEMNVSTLELGDSALYLCASSLDGFNEKLFFGSGTQLSVL.

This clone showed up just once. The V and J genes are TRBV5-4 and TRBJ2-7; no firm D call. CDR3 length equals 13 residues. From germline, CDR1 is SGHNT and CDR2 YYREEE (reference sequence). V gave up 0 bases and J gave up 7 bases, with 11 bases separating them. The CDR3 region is CASSLADGEEQYF. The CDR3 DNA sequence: TGTGCCAGCAGCTTGGCGGACGGAGAAGAGCAGTACTTC. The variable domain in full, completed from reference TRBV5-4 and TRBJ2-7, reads ETGVTQSPTHLIKTRGQQVTLRCSSQSGHNTVSWYQQALGQGPQFIFQYYREEENGRGNFPPRFSGLQFPNYSSELNVNALELDDSALYLCASSLADGEEQYFGPGTRLTVT.

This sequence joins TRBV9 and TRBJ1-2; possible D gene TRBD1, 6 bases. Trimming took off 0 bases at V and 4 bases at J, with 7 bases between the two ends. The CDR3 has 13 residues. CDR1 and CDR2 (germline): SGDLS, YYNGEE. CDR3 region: CASSVDRAYGYTF. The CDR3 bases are TGTGCCAGCAGCGTAGACAGGGCCTATGGCTACACCTTC.

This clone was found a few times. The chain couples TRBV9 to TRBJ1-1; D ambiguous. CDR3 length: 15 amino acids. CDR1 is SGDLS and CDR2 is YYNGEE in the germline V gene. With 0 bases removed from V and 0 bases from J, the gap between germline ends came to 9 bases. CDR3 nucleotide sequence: TGTGCCAGCAGCGTAGGGGCAGTCATGAACACTGAAGCTTTCTTT. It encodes CASSVGAVMNTEAFF.

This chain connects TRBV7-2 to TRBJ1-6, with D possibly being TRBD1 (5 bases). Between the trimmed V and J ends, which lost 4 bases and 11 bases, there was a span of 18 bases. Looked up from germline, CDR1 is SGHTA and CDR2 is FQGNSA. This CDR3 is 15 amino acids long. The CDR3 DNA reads TGTGCCAGCAGCTCTGACACAGGACCGTGGGCACCCCTCCACTTT. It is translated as CASSSDTGPWAPLHF.

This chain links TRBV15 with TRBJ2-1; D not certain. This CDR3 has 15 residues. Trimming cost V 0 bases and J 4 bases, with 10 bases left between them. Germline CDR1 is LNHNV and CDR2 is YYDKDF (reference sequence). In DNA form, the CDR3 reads TGTGCCACCAGCAGAGATCTGAACACGTACAATGAGCAGTTCTTC. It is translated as CATSRDLNTYNEQFF.

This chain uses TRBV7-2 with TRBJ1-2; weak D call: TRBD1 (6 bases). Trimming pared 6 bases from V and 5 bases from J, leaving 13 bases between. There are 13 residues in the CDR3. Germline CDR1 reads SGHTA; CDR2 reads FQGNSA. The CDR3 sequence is CASRETGWYGYTF. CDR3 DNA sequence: TGTGCCAGCAGGGAAACAGGGTGGTATGGCTACACCTTC.

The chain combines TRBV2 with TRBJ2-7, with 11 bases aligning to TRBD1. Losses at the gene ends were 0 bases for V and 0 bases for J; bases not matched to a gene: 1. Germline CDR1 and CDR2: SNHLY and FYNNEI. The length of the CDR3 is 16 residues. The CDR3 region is CASSEAGQGDSYEQYF. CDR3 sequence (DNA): TGTGCCAGCAGTGAAGCGGGACAGGGGGACTCCTACGAGCAGTACTTC.

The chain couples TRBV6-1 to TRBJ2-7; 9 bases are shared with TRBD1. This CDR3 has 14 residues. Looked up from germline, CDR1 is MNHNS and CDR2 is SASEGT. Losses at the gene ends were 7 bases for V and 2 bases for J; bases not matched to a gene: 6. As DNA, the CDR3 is TGTGCCAGCATTATCGGACAGGGGCCCTACGAGCAGTACTTC. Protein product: CASIIGQGPYEQYF.